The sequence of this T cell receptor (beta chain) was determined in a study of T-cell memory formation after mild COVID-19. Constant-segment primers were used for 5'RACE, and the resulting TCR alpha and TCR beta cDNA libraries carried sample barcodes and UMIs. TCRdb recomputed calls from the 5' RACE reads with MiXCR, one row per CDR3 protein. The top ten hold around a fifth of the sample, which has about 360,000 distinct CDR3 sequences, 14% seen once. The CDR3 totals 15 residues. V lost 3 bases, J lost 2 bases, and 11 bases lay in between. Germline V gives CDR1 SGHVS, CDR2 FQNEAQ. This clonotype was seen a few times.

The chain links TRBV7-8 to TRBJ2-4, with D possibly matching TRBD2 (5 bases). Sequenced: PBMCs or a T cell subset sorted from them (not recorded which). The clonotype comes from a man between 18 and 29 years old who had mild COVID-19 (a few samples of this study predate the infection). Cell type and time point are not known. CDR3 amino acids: CASSFTKRTKNIQYF. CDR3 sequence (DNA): TGTGCCAGCAGCTTCACCAAGCGGACCAAAAACATTCAGTACTTC.